Following are 30 T cell receptor beta chains from one sample sequenced in a study of shared clonotypes between healthy human individuals. The repertoire was sequenced with immunoSEQ multiplex PCR; TCRdb's copy has only in-frame clones and lacks some. The sample includes 1,500,000 or so clones, about 98.5% of them seen just once. Sequencing was carried out using naive CD4+ T cells sorted from blood. Noted subset: CD45RA+ positively selected. These receptors originate from a man aged 30-40 years in good health.

This chain connects TRBV9 to TRBJ2-5, with 7 bases identical to TRBD2. The CDR3 is 13 residues long. V lost 4 bases and J lost 5; bases outside the gene matches: 5. Germline-derived CDR1 and CDR2 are SGDLS and YYNGEE. The CDR3 reads CASSPYGGETQYF. CDR3 nucleotides: TGTGCCAGCAGCCCCTACGGGGGGGAGACCCAGTACTTC.

The gene calls are TRBV27 and TRBJ2-7; the D is unclear. Trimming took off 8 bases at V and 3 bases at J, with 8 bases between the two ends. Germline V gene lookup returns CDR1 MNHEY and CDR2 SMNVEV (reference sequence). The CDR3 is 11 residues long. In DNA, the CDR3 is TGTGCCAGCGGCTATAACTACGAGCAGTACTTC. Translation: CASGYNYEQYF.

This chain uses TRBV6-5 with TRBJ2-7; D unresolved. Germline lookup yields CDR1 MNHEY and CDR2 SVGAGI. There are 13 residues in the CDR3. Trimming removed 2 bases from V and 9 bases from J, with 14 bases in between. As DNA, the CDR3 is TGTGCCAGCAGTTACGGACCTGAGGTAGTGCAGTACTTC. This translates into CASSYGPEVVQYF.

The rearrangement links TRBV18 to TRBJ2-1; TRBD2 is a possible D gene (6 bases). This CDR3 contains 16 residues. From germline, CDR1 is KGHSH and CDR2 LQKENI. Trimming removed 2 bases at V and 0 bases at J, with 11 bases between. The CDR3 sequence: CASSPIADSSYNEQFF. The CDR3 DNA follows: TGTGCCAGCTCACCAATAGCGGATAGCTCCTACAATGAGCAGTTCTTC.

The CDR3 nucleotides read TGTGCCAGCAGCTTAGTGCGTGGTGGAGACCAGCCCCAGCATTTT. As protein: CASSLVRGGDQPQHF. The rearrangement uses TRBV7-2 and TRBJ1-5; no firm D call. The CDR3 spans 15 residues. Germline values: CDR1 SGHTA, CDR2 FQGNSA. V gave up 1 base and J gave up 7 bases, with 14 bases separating them.

Regarding this clone: This specimen includes other DNA sequences encoding the same CDR3. CDR3 sequence: CASSLSGTYEQYF. The CDR3 DNA follows: TGTGCCAGCAGCTTATCTGGAACCTACGAGCAGTACTTC. The V and J genes are TRBV7-2 and TRBJ2-7, with unresolved D. CDR3 length equals 13 residues. Trimming removed 2 bases from V and 2 bases from J, with 7 bases in between. In germline, CDR1 is SGHTA, CDR2 FQGNSA. The whole variable domain, remainder taken from reference TRBV7-2 and TRBJ2-7, is GAGVSQSPSNKVTEKGKDVELRCDPISGHTALYWYRQSLGQGLEFLIYFQGNSAPDKSGLPSDRFSAERTGGSVSTLTIQRTQQEDSAVYLCASSLSGTYEQYFGPGTRLTVT.

This clone was seen a handful of times. The rearrangement links TRBV9 to TRBJ1-3; D gene ambiguous. Per germline, CDR1 SGDLS and CDR2 YYNGEE. This CDR3 spans 14 amino acids. The V end was cut by 2 bases, the J end by 0 bases, with 6 bases between. CDR3 sequence (DNA): TGTGCCAGCAGCGTTACAGCCTCTGGAAACACCATATATTTT. This gives the protein CASSVTASGNTIYF.

The chain employs TRBV2 and TRBJ1-1; the match to TRBD1 covers 10 bases. J was trimmed by 7 bases and V by 9 bases; bases with no gene match: 11. Per germline, CDR1 SNHLY and CDR2 FYNNEI. This CDR3 is 14 amino acids long. The CDR3 nucleotides are TGTGCCAGTACCTCCGGGACAGGGGCTAGTGAAGCTTTCTTT. As protein: CASTSGTGASEAFF.

V usage is TRBV6-6 and J usage is TRBJ1-1; D is perhaps TRBD1 (6 bases). In germline, CDR1 is MNHNY, CDR2 SVGAGI (reference sequence). V was clipped by 4 bases and J by 4 bases, with 16 bases between them. This CDR3 comprises 15 residues. The DNA for the CDR3 is TGTGCCAGCAGTTCGAATGACAGGCGGGGCACTGAAGCTTTCTTT. It translates to CASSSNDRRGTEAFF.

The gene calls are TRBV30 and TRBJ1-1; no clear D. The CDR3 runs to 17 residues. The germline V and J ends were trimmed by 0 bases and 1 base, with 18 bases remaining between them. Germline loops: CDR1 GTSNPN, CDR2 SVGIG (reference sequence). In DNA form, the CDR3 reads TGTGCCTGGAGTGTATCTCCGGGCGGGTGGGCGAACACTGAAGCTTTCTTT. It is translated as CAWSVSPGGWANTEAFF.

The chain recombines TRBV11-3 with TRBJ2-1; weak D call: TRBD2 (6 bases). Trimming took off 3 bases at V and 2 bases at J, with 11 bases between the two ends. The CDR3 is 15 amino acids. Germline loops: CDR1 SGHNT, CDR2 YENEEA. In DNA form, the CDR3 reads TGTGCCAGCAGCTTGGGACTTGGGACCTACAATGAGCAGTTCTTC. Its protein is CASSLGLGTYNEQFF.

The rearrangement joins TRBV11-2 to TRBJ1-1; D is uncertain. Germline lookup yields CDR1 SGHAT and CDR2 FQNNGV. V lost 3 bases and J 0 bases, leaving 5 bases between the germline ends. The CDR3 loop spans 13 amino acids. CDR3 in amino acids: CASSFKLNTEAFF. The CDR3, as DNA: TGTGCCAGCAGCTTCAAATTGAACACTGAAGCTTTCTTT.

The chain has TRBV14 and TRBJ2-7; D unclear. The CDR3 contains 10 residues. The V end was cut by 1 base, the J end by 6 bases, with 1 base between. The germline V gene has CDR1 SGHDN and CDR2 FVKESK. CDR3 region: CASSQGEQYF. CDR3 DNA sequence: TGTGCCAGCAGCCAAGGCGAGCAGTACTTC.

The genes are TRBV4-1 and TRBJ2-6; D possibly corresponds to TRBD2 (6 bases). The V end lost 0 bases, the J end lost 12 bases, and 15 bases lay between the germline ends. The CDR3 is 15 amino acids. From germline, CDR1 is MGHRA and CDR2 YSYEKL. Written as DNA, the CDR3 is TGCGCCAGCAGCCAAGAGGGGAGCGGGCGGATCGTCCTGACTTTC. It yields the protein CASSQEGSGRIVLTF.

V usage is TRBV5-4 and J usage is TRBJ2-5, with no clear D. Trimming stripped 0 bases from V and 2 bases from J, with 11 bases between. Looked up from germline, CDR1 is SGHNT and CDR2 is YYREEE (reference sequence). The CDR3 totals 15 residues. CDR3 sequence (DNA): TGTGCCAGCAGCTTGGCCGGCACCCCACAAGAGACCCAGTACTTC. Protein sequence: CASSLAGTPQETQYF.

Here the CDR3 DNA reads TGTGCCAGCAGGGGACTTTACAATGAGCAGTTCTTC. This codes for CASRGLYNEQFF. The chain combines TRBV25-1 with TRBJ2-1; D is possibly TRBD2 (6 bases). The germline CDR1 and CDR2 sequences are MGHDK and SYGVNS. V was cut by 6 bases and J by 4 bases, with 7 bases left in between. The CDR3 contains 12 residues.

Remarks on this clone: Other DNA variants within this sample encode the same CDR3. The CDR3 spells CASSLVGTGQETQYF. The CDR3 DNA reads TGCGCCAGCAGCTTGGTTGGGACAGGGCAAGAGACCCAGTACTTC. The chain combines TRBV5-1 with TRBJ2-5; 9 nucleotides agree with TRBD1. Germline V CDR1 and CDR2: SGHRS, YFSETQ. This CDR3 comprises 15 residues. V was clipped by 0 bases and J by 2 bases; unmatched bases: 2.

V and J are TRBV11-2 and TRBJ2-2; 12 nucleotides agree with TRBD2. Germline loops: CDR1 SGHAT, CDR2 FQNNGV. The CDR3 length is 18 residues. Trimming removed 1 base from V and 6 bases from J; junction bases left unmatched: 9. The CDR3 coding sequence is TGTGCCAGCAGCTTAGGGGGTGGACTAGCGGGAAGGTCCGGGGAGCTGTTTTTT. This codes for CASSLGGGLAGRSGELFF.

The chain links TRBV28 to TRBJ2-3, with 9 bases lining up with TRBD2. Germline V gene data show CDR1 as MDHEN and CDR2 as SYDVKM. CDR3 length: 17 amino acids. J lost 4 bases, V lost 3 bases, and 11 bases had no gene match. Written as DNA, the CDR3 is TGTGCCAGCAGTTTTCTAGCGGGGTCCCGGCGGGCAGATACGCAGTATTTT. Protein product: CASSFLAGSRRADTQYF.

This sequence joins TRBV5-5 and TRBJ1-2, with D hard to call. Germline values: CDR1 SGHKS, CDR2 YYEKEE (reference sequence). V was pared by 1 base and J by 2 bases, with 9 bases between. This CDR3 is 14 amino acids long. As DNA, the CDR3 is TGTGCCAGCAGCTTGCGGGCGGGAAACTATGGCTACACCTTC. Protein sequence: CASSLRAGNYGYTF.

The chain uses TRBV15 and TRBJ2-2, with D possibly TRBD1 on 5 matching bases. The germline gives CDR1 LNHNV, CDR2 YYDKDF (reference sequence). V lost 0 bases and J lost 4, with 15 bases in between. The CDR3 covers 17 residues. The CDR3 loop reads CATSRDLSSGPTGELFF. In nucleotides, the CDR3 is TGTGCCACCAGCAGAGATTTGTCCTCAGGGCCCACCGGGGAGCTGTTTTTT.

This rearrangement joins TRBV15 to TRBJ2-5, with 8 bases aligning to TRBD1. The ends lost 0 bases at V and 4 bases at J; junction bases unmatched: 10. There are 17 residues in the CDR3. CDR1 is LNHNV and CDR2 is YYDKDF in the germline V gene (reference sequence). CDR3 nucleotides: TGTGCCACCAGCAGAGATAAATTCCTGACAGGGGTAGAGACCCAGTACTTC. Its protein is CATSRDKFLTGVETQYF.

The chain links TRBV27 to TRBJ2-3; 11 bases fit TRBD2. Losses at the gene ends were 6 bases for V and 2 bases for J; bases not matched to a gene: 13. The germline V gene has CDR1 MNHEY and CDR2 SMNVEV (reference sequence). The CDR3 length is 18 residues. CDR3 nucleotides: TGTGCCAGCAGCGATTCCCGGGGGACTAGCGGTTTCACAGATACGCAGTATTTT. Translating gives CASSDSRGTSGFTDTQYF.

The chain links TRBV4-2 to TRBJ2-7; D is perhaps TRBD2 (6 bases). The CDR3 consists of 16 residues. The V and J ends lost 4 bases and 0 bases respectively, with 16 bases between them. CDR1 is LGHNA, CDR2 YNFKEQ, per germline. The CDR3 here is CASSPAGGTPSYEQYF. The CDR3, as DNA: TGTGCCAGCAGCCCCGCTGGGGGGACCCCCTCCTACGAGCAGTACTTC.

The chain carries TRBV11-2 and TRBJ1-2, with 8 bases that match TRBD1. Germline CDR1 and CDR2: SGHAT and FQNNGV. The CDR3 consists of 13 residues. After removal of 5 bases from V and 6 bases from J, the junction contained 5 bases not matched to a gene. CDR3 coding DNA: TGTGCCAGCAGCCCGGACAGGGCGCATGGCTACACCTTC. Encoded protein: CASSPDRAHGYTF.

The rearrangement uses TRBV5-1 and TRBJ2-7, with 8 bases that match TRBD1. Germline-derived CDR1 and CDR2 are SGHRS and YFSETQ. CDR3 size: 17 residues. V gave up 3 bases and J gave up 2 bases; unmatched junction bases: 13. The CDR3 spells CASSSPDREYPPYEQYF. The CDR3 bases are TGCGCCAGCAGCTCCCCGGACAGGGAGTACCCTCCCTACGAGCAGTACTTC.

The chain couples TRBV5-1 to TRBJ2-7, with TRBD2 matching over 9 bases. The CDR3 has 17 amino acids. The J segment lost 4 bases and the V segment lost 0 bases, leaving 11 bases of the junction unmatched. Germline CDR1 is SGHRS and CDR2 is YFSETQ. CDR3 coding DNA: TGCGCCAGCAGCTTGGTCTTGGCTAGCGGGAAGGGATACGAGCAGTACTTC. Its translation: CASSLVLASGKGYEQYF.

The chain recombines TRBV5-1 with TRBJ1-4; 7 nucleotides agree with TRBD1. Germline values: CDR1 SGHRS, CDR2 YFSETQ. Unmatched junction bases numbered 8, after V lost 4 bases and J lost 8 bases. The CDR3 is 14 amino acids. CDR3 residues: CASSEGGVGEKLFF. In DNA, the CDR3 is TGCGCCAGCAGCGAAGGGGGCGTGGGGGAAAAACTGTTTTTT.

This clone was counted once. The CDR3 DNA reads TGTGCCAGCAGACTAGGACAGGACACCGGGGAGCTGTTTTTT. It specifies CASRLGQDTGELFF. This chain joins TRBV6-4 and TRBJ2-2, with 7 bases aligning to TRBD1. CDR3 length: 14 residues. J was trimmed by 3 bases and V by 6 bases; bases with no gene match: 4. CDR1 and CDR2 (germline): MRHNA, SNTAGT.

This chain joins TRBV30 and TRBJ2-3, with TRBD2 matching over 7 bases. This CDR3 is 15 amino acids long. J gave up 3 bases and V 0 bases, and 6 bases lay outside the gene matches. Germline-derived CDR1 and CDR2 are GTSNPN and SVGIG (reference sequence). The DNA for the CDR3 is TGTGCCTGGAGTGTACCCGGACTAGTTACAGATACGCAGTATTTT. Residues: CAWSVPGLVTDTQYF. Full variable domain (outside the CDR3, taken from reference TRBV30 and TRBJ2-3): SQTIHQWPATLVQPVGSPLSLECTVEGTSNPNLYWYRQAAGRGLQLLFYSVGIGQISSEVPQNLSASRPQDRQFILSSKKLLLSDSGFYLCAWSVPGLVTDTQYFGPGTRLTVL.